This paragraph covers one T cell receptor beta chain sequence. Its specificity is not known. Only in-frame clones appear in the TCRdb table, and some are missing; sequencing was by immunoSEQ multiplex PCR. Here the sample spans around 450,000 clones, roughly 87% being singletons. This entry comes from a study of Ad26.COV2.S vaccination and SARS-CoV-2 variants. Whole-study context: The donor participated in the COV1001 trial, in its Ad26.COV2.S arm. Into the muscle, Ad26.COV2.S was dosed once or twice, 56 days apart. Study outcomes and limitations: Those who received the vaccine showed greater spike-specific TCR breadth than those given placebo. From the TCR breadth and depth analyses, total T cell responses may have been underestimated.

V was clipped by 6 bases and J by 0 bases, with 12 bases between them. Per the germline V gene, CDR1 is MNHNY and CDR2 is SVGAGI (reference sequence). CDR3 length: 14 amino acids. Treatment described: over 15 received Ad26.COV2.S at low or high dose, single or two shots; several received placebo; per-sample allocation not given. Sample collection was performed on day 63 after the first vaccine or placebo injection. This clonotype originated in a person between 18 and 65 years old who received the Ad26.COV2.S COVID-19 vaccine or a placebo. The sample was peripheral blood, taken in a trial of Ad26.COV2.S vaccine versus placebo. The chain combines TRBV6-6 with TRBJ2-7; tentatively, D is TRBD2 (6 bases). CDR3 coding DNA: TGTGCCAGCAGATGGCCGGGAGACTCCTACGAGCAGTACTTC. Translation: CASRWPGDSYEQYF.